The source of this T cell receptor beta chain is a study of early T cells in non-severe SARS-CoV-2 infection. Study as a whole: Chains were unpaired, as sequencing was done on bulk RNA from unsorted whole blood.

This clonotype has only a few counts. The CDR3 sequence is 15 residues long. The V segment lost 5 bases and the J segment 2 bases; nucleotides outside the gene matches: 5. TCRdb reanalysed the 5' RACE reads using MiXCR and keeps one entry per CDR3 protein. This sample has around 82,000 distinct CDR3 sequences; roughly 12% occur once, and the top ten carry 3.4%. The clonotype comes from an adult who was a healthcare worker with PCR-confirmed SARS-CoV-2 infection or an uninfected control (not recorded which). The chain has TRBV12-3 or TRBV12-4 and TRBJ2-7; 11 bases are shared with TRBD1. Sequencing was done on a sample of whole blood. The CDR3 sequence: CASSPQGQGAYEQYF. The CDR3 bases are TGTGCCAGCAGTCCCCAGGGACAGGGGGCCTACGAGCAGTACTTC.